A single sample is the source of the 16 T cell receptor beta chains below, sequenced in a study of response to subunit inactivated influenza vaccine. TCRdb independently ran MiXCR on the RT-PCR reads; one entry per CDR3 protein. The sample includes just under 550,000 distinct CDR3 sequences, around 21% of them seen just once. These same records also appear under a second study, on T cells expressing NK-cell markers. Turning to that study: Libraries used 5'RACE template switching adding universal primer site and UMIs.

This sample comprised CD4+ T cells sorted from PBMCs, obtained about 13 days after vaccination. These receptors originate from a man aged 45-60 years who received an inactivated influenza vaccine.

The chain uses TRBV28 and TRBJ1-3; TRBD1 might be the D (6 bases). The germline gives CDR1 MDHEN, CDR2 SYDVKM. V lost 5 bases, J lost 1 base, and 18 bases lay in between. The CDR3 runs to 17 residues. The CDR3 nucleotides read TGTGCCAGCAGTCCCTCCGGACAGTTGTGGTCTGGAAACACCATATATTTT. Its translation: CASSPSGQLWSGNTIYF.

The V and J genes are TRBV28 and TRBJ2-1, with no clear D. The V gene lost 2 bases and the J gene lost 6 bases, with 11 bases spanning the gap. This CDR3 region has 14 residues. Germline V gives CDR1 MDHEN, CDR2 SYDVKM. DNA of the CDR3: TGTGCCAGCAGTTTAAGTTTAGGCCTCAATGAGCAGTTCTTC. Its translation: CASSLSLGLNEQFF.

The chain combines TRBV7-2 with TRBJ1-5; no clear D. V was pared by 2 bases and J by 7 bases, with 12 bases between. Germline CDR1 is SGHTA and CDR2 is FQGNSA. The CDR3 sequence is 14 residues long. CDR3 coding DNA: TGTGCCAGCAGCTTAACGAGAGTGAGCCAGCCCCAGCATTTT. This translates into CASSLTRVSQPQHF.

The chain links TRBV28 to TRBJ2-7, with TRBD2 identical over 7 bases. Unmatched junction bases numbered 7, after V lost 6 bases and J lost 2 bases. There are 14 residues in the CDR3. The germline CDR1 and CDR2 sequences are MDHEN and SYDVKM. The CDR3 DNA follows: TGTGCCAGCAGCCCGACCGGGACTACCTACGAGCAGTACTTC. It yields the protein CASSPTGTTYEQYF.

The V call is TRBV3-1, the J call TRBJ1-2; D may be TRBD1 (5 bases). This CDR3 is 15 amino acids long. CDR1 is LGHDT and CDR2 is YNNKEL in the germline V gene (reference sequence). Trimming shortened V by 2 bases and J by 4 bases, and 14 bases separated the two germline ends. The CDR3 loop is CASSQKYRRAYGYTF. The CDR3 coding sequence is TGTGCCAGCAGCCAAAAATACAGGCGAGCCTATGGCTACACCTTC.

The rearrangement uses TRBV7-2 and TRBJ2-7; weak D call: TRBD1 (5 bases). Deletions cut 6 bases from V and 2 bases from J, with 20 bases between. CDR1 SGHTA and CDR2 FQGNSA come from the germline V gene. This CDR3 has 16 amino acids. The CDR3: CASRLVGPPSPYEQYF. The CDR3 region has the DNA TGTGCCAGCAGACTCGTGGGGCCACCCAGCCCCTACGAGCAGTACTTC.

The chain combines TRBV7-2 with TRBJ2-5; D might be TRBD2 (6 bases). The CDR3 spans 15 residues. Germline V gene data show CDR1 as SGHTA and CDR2 as FQGNSA. V lost 1 base and J lost 2, with 11 bases in between. The CDR3 nucleotides read TGTGCCAGCAGCTTAGAGCTAGCGCGACAAGAGACCCAGTACTTC. The encoded protein is CASSLELARQETQYF.

This clonotype was recorded a few times. The J gene is TRBJ2-7, the V gene TRBV20-1, with D unclear. The CDR3 has 10 residues. Per the germline V gene, CDR1 is DFQATT and CDR2 is SNEGSKA (reference sequence). The V gene lost 4 bases and the J gene lost 6 bases, with 7 bases spanning the gap. The CDR3 coding sequence is TGCAGTGCTACGACTCGCGAGCAGTACTTC. Translating it yields CSATTREQYF.

This chain links TRBV7-9 with TRBJ2-3, with 14 nucleotides matching TRBD2. Trimming removed 5 bases from V and 11 bases from J; junction bases left unmatched: 9. The germline gives CDR1 SEHNR, CDR2 FQNEAQ (reference sequence). This CDR3 region has 15 residues. This chain's CDR3 is CASSPRTSGRPLQYF. DNA of the CDR3: TGTGCCAGCAGCCCGAGGACTAGCGGGAGGCCTTTGCAGTATTTT. Supplemented by reference TRBV7-9 and TRBJ2-3, the full variable domain reads DTGVSQNPRHKITKRGQNVTFRCDPISEHNRLYWYRQTLGQGPEFLTYFQNEAQLEKSRLLSDRFSAERPKGSFSTLEIQRTEQGDSAMYLCASSPRTSGRPLQYFGPGTRLTVL.

The CDR3 here is CASSPGGAGSEKLFF. The CDR3, as DNA: TGTGCCAGTAGTCCCGGGGGCGCGGGAAGTGAAAAACTGTTTTTT. The rearrangement links TRBV19 to TRBJ1-4, with D maybe TRBD1 (6 bases). V was pared by 5 bases and J by 7 bases, with 17 bases between. Looked up from germline, CDR1 is LNHDA and CDR2 is SQIVND (reference sequence). The CDR3 sequence is 15 residues long.

The sample holds a few counts of this clonotype. This chain's CDR3 is CASSPSWGGNQPQHF. The CDR3 nucleotides are TGCGCCAGCAGTCCCTCATGGGGGGGCAATCAGCCCCAGCATTTT. The chain is built from TRBV5-1 and TRBJ1-5; the D gene is possibly TRBD1 (5 bases). The CDR3 consists of 15 residues. Trimming took 5 bases from V and 2 from J, leaving 14 bases between them. Per germline, CDR1 SGHRS and CDR2 YFSETQ.

This clonotype was seen once. The chain links TRBV4-3 to TRBJ2-3, with D hard to call. Germline values: CDR1 LGHNA, CDR2 YSLEER. CDR3 length: 15 amino acids. Trimming pared 0 bases from V and 6 bases from J, leaving 13 bases between. In DNA, the CDR3 is TGCGCCAGCAGCCAAGATTTTGTTCTTTCGGATACGCAGTATTTT. It codes for CASSQDFVLSDTQYF.

This clonotype has just a few counts. Here the CDR3 omits its conserved ending phenylalanine or tryptophan, so a read error is the likely source. The CDR3 DNA reads as TGTGCCAGCAGCTTCGGACAGAACTACGAGCAGTACTCC. It specifies CASSFGQNYEQYS. The V gene is TRBV7-2, the J gene TRBJ2-7, with D perhaps matching TRBD1 (6 bases). V was cut by 3 bases and J by 3 bases, with 9 bases left in between. The germline gives CDR1 SGHTA, CDR2 FQGNSA. The CDR3 is 13 amino acids.

This chain connects TRBV20-1 to TRBJ2-5, with D perhaps matching TRBD1 (5 bases). Trimming took 1 base from V and 7 from J, leaving 16 bases between them. Germline CDR1 and CDR2: DFQATT and SNEGSKA (reference sequence). The CDR3 spans 14 residues. The CDR3 DNA sequence: TGCAGTGCTAGAGTCGCAGGGTTATACGGGACCCAGTACTTC. This sequence encodes CSARVAGLYGTQYF.

The V call is TRBV4-3, the J call TRBJ2-2; 9 nucleotides align to TRBD2. The CDR3 runs to 16 residues. V shed 2 bases and J 0 bases; nucleotides not matched to a gene: 1. The germline V gene has CDR1 LGHNA and CDR2 YSLEER. The CDR3 region is CASSQPSGANTGELFF. As DNA, the CDR3 is TGCGCCAGCAGCCAACCTAGCGGGGCGAACACCGGGGAGCTGTTTTTT.

This clonotype was observed a handful of times. The chain joins TRBV28 to TRBJ2-5, with 10 nucleotides matching TRBD2. Trimming removed 5 bases from V and 7 bases from J; junction bases left unmatched: 13. Germline V gene lookup returns CDR1 MDHEN and CDR2 SYDVKM. The CDR3 is made up of 16 amino acids. Here the CDR3 DNA reads TGTGCCAGCAGTATACCTAGCGGGGGCGCGCCATGGACCCAGTACTTC. Protein product: CASSIPSGGAPWTQYF.